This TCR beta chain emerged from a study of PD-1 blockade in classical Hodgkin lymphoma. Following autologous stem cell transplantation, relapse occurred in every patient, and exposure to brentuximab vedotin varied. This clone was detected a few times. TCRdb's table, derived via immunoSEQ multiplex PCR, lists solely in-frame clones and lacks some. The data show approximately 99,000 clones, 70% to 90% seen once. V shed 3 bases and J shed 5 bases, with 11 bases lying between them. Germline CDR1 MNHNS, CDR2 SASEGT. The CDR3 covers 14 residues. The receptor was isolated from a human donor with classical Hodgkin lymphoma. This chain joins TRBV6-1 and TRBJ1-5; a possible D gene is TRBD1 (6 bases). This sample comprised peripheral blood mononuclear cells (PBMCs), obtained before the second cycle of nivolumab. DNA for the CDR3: TGTGCCAGCAGTGACGGGGGGCGAGATCAGCCCCAGCATTTT. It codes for CASSDGGRDQPQHF.